The 32 T cell receptor beta chains reported below all come from one sample, sequenced in a study of control samples from healthy donors and cancer patients (dated by TCRdb to the early 2020s). Library construction relied on the immunoSEQ multiplex PCR assay. TCRdb re-hosts the immuneACCESS table, in-frame sequences only. Its copies lack some clones; in the studies checked, an unresolved V gene accounts for under half of them, and the cause for the rest is not known. In this sample the table shows about 180,000 clones, approximately 92% of which occur a single time. 1.1% to 1.5% of the sample is taken by the ten largest. The sequencing input was blood. These TCRs come from a man aged 25 to 40 in good health.

The V call is TRBV28, the J call TRBJ2-1; unclear D gene. Trimming pared 2 bases from V and 10 bases from J, leaving 6 bases between. The CDR3 is made up of 11 amino acids. CDR1 is MDHEN and CDR2 is SYDVKM in the germline V gene. The CDR3 loop reads CASSLKWEQFF. CDR3 nucleotides: TGTGCCAGCAGTTTAAAATGGGAGCAGTTCTTC.

With regard to this clone: Other DNA sequences in the sample encode the same CDR3. The gene calls are TRBV5-1 and TRBJ1-1; 7 positions agree with TRBD1. Unmatched junction bases numbered 1, after V lost 0 bases and J lost 2 bases. CDR1 SGHRS and CDR2 YFSETQ come from the germline V gene. This CDR3 has 14 residues. The CDR3 reads CASSLEGGNTEAFF. The CDR3 DNA sequence: TGCGCCAGCAGCTTGGAAGGGGGCAACACTGAAGCTTTCTTT.

J is TRBJ1-1 and V is TRBV30; the match to TRBD1 covers 10 bases. Germline CDR1 reads GTSNPN; CDR2 reads SVGIG (reference sequence). The CDR3 length is 15 residues. The J segment lost 5 bases and the V segment lost 3 bases, leaving 9 bases of the junction unmatched. The DNA of the CDR3 is TGTGCCTGGAGGAGACGACAGGGGGCGAGGACTGAAGCTTTCTTT. Protein: CAWRRRQGARTEAFF.

This rearrangement joins TRBV5-1 to TRBJ1-2; 7 nucleotides match TRBD1. This CDR3 region has 14 residues. Germline assignment: CDR1 SGHRS and CDR2 YFSETQ. After removal of 0 bases from V and 6 bases from J, the junction contained 5 bases not matched to a gene. CDR3 nucleotide sequence: TGCGCCAGCAGCTTGGAGACAGGGAGCCATGGCTACACCTTC. This encodes CASSLETGSHGYTF.

The chain joins TRBV4-2 to TRBJ2-7, with TRBD2 matching 12 bases. CDR3 length: 18 amino acids. Trimming removed 0 bases from V and 4 bases from J; junction bases left unmatched: 10. Germline V gene lookup returns CDR1 LGHNA and CDR2 YNFKEQ. CDR3 residues: CASSQDSSTSGGRYEQYF. As DNA, the CDR3 is TGTGCCAGCAGCCAAGATAGTTCGACTAGCGGGGGCCGATACGAGCAGTACTTC.

The rearrangement joins TRBV27 to TRBJ2-7, with D perhaps TRBD1 (6 bases). Deletions cut 4 bases from V and 2 bases from J, with 30 bases between. This CDR3 has 20 amino acids. Germline-derived CDR1 and CDR2 are MNHEY and SMNVEV (reference sequence). The CDR3 DNA sequence: TGTGCCAGCAGTTCCTCCTTCATTATTAGACAGGCACAGGCTGCCTACGAGCAGTACTTC. Protein sequence: CASSSSFIIRQAQAAYEQYF.

CDR3 in DNA: TGTGCCAGCAGCACGACAGGGAAGGGGTTCCCAGATACGCAGTATTTT. Translating it yields CASSTTGKGFPDTQYF. V gene TRBV27 combines with J gene TRBJ2-3, with 7 positions matching TRBD1. The CDR3 totals 16 residues. In germline, CDR1 is MNHEY, CDR2 SMNVEV (reference sequence). The V segment lost 6 bases and the J segment 4 bases; nucleotides outside the gene matches: 13.

The genes are TRBV19 and TRBJ1-3; D is uncertain. The germline gives CDR1 LNHDA, CDR2 SQIVND (reference sequence). V shed 2 bases and J shed 0 bases, with 11 bases lying between them. This CDR3 contains 16 residues. The CDR3 DNA reads as TGTGCCAGTAGTATACCACGGACCCTCTCTGGAAACACCATATATTTT. It codes for CASSIPRTLSGNTIYF.

The V and J genes are TRBV3-1 (or the pseudogene TRBV3-2) and TRBJ2-1; D gene unclear. Looked up from germline, CDR1 is LGHDT and CDR2 is YNNKEL (reference sequence). Between the trimmed V and J ends, which lost 1 base and 13 bases, there was a span of 17 bases. This CDR3 is built from 14 residues. CDR3 region: CASSQAQLPRPQFF. Written as DNA, the CDR3 is TGTGCCAGCAGCCAAGCTCAACTGCCCCGCCCACAGTTCTTC.

The V gene is TRBV21-1, the J gene TRBJ1-6. TRBV21-1 is recorded as a pseudogene. The CDR3 sequence is 15 residues long. CDR3 sequence: CASRVGGGCNSPLHF. The CDR3 region has the DNA TGTGCCAGCAGAGTAGGCGGGGGATGTAATTCACCCCTCCACTTT.

V and J are TRBV27 and TRBJ1-2; no firm D call. The length of the CDR3 is 17 residues. Trimming stripped 6 bases from V and 0 bases from J, with 20 bases between. Germline V CDR1 and CDR2: MNHEY, SMNVEV (reference sequence). Here the CDR3 DNA reads TGTGCCAGCAGGAGGCAGAAATCACAAGCAGCTAACTATGGCTACACCTTC. Translated: CASRRQKSQAANYGYTF.

The chain recombines TRBV7-2 with TRBJ1-2; 7 bases align to TRBD1. This CDR3 is built from 14 residues. Trimming took 1 base from V and 5 from J; bases not matched to a gene: 4. The V gene's germline CDR1 is SGHTA and CDR2 FQGNSA. This chain's CDR3 is CASSLVAGGYGYTF. The CDR3 DNA reads as TGTGCCAGCAGCTTAGTCGCAGGGGGTTATGGCTACACCTTC.

The chain's CDR3 is CASSHDSGTKSYEQYF. The CDR3 nucleotides read TGTGCCAGCAGCCATGACTCCGGGACTAAGTCCTACGAGCAGTACTTC. This chain links TRBV3-1 (or the pseudogene TRBV3-2) with TRBJ2-7; 7 bases are a match to TRBD2. Trimming removed 3 bases from V and 1 base from J; junction bases left unmatched: 9. In germline, CDR1 is LGHDT, CDR2 YNNKEL (reference sequence). The CDR3 totals 16 residues.

The V call is TRBV6-5, the J call TRBJ1-1, with no clear D. Trimming left V 0 bases short and J 9 bases short, with 17 bases between. Per the germline V gene, CDR1 is MNHEY and CDR2 is SVGAGI. The CDR3 covers 15 residues. The DNA for the CDR3 is TGTGCCAGCAGTTACTCGAAGCCCTCCTACACAAAAGCTTTCTTT. Its translation is CASSYSKPSYTKAFF.

The chain couples TRBV6-5 to TRBJ2-3; the D is unclear. V was cut by 6 bases and J by 4 bases, with 8 bases left in between. The CDR3 length is 12 residues. CDR1 is MNHEY, CDR2 SVGAGI, per germline. For the CDR3, the DNA is TGTGCCAGCAGGCCCTTTTCAGATACGCAGTATTTT. Translating gives CASRPFSDTQYF.

The V gene is TRBV19, the J gene TRBJ2-6; possibly TRBD1 for D (6 bases). Trimming stripped 5 bases from V and 2 bases from J, with 10 bases between. CDR3 size: 15 residues. Germline assignment: CDR1 LNHDA and CDR2 SQIVND (reference sequence). Written as DNA, the CDR3 is TGTGCCAGTAGTCTCAGGGGCGCTGGGGCCAACGTCCTGACTTTC. It codes for CASSLRGAGANVLTF.

J is TRBJ1-5 and V is TRBV7-8, with a tentative D call TRBD1 (5 bases). Germline CDR1 reads SGHVS; CDR2 reads FQNEAQ. Trimming took 3 bases from V and 0 from J, leaving 15 bases between them. This CDR3 is built from 17 residues. The CDR3 nucleotides read TGTGCCAGCAGCTTGACTAGTAGAGGGGTTAGCAATCAGCCCCAGCATTTT. Translating gives CASSLTSRGVSNQPQHF.

The V and J genes are TRBV5-6 and TRBJ1-1; no definite D call. V lost 0 bases, J lost 4 bases, and 10 bases lay in between. Germline V CDR1 and CDR2: SGHDT, YYEEEE. The CDR3 totals 14 residues. In DNA, the CDR3 is TGTGCCAGCAGCTTGGACCTCCCAGGCACTGAAGCTTTCTTT. It yields the protein CASSLDLPGTEAFF.

The rearrangement links TRBV11-2 to TRBJ1-6; 9 nucleotides line up with TRBD1. Germline assignment: CDR1 SGHAT and CDR2 FQNNGV. V was pared by 1 base and J by 6 bases, with 7 bases of the junction left unmatched. CDR3 length: 17 amino acids. CDR3 nucleotide sequence: TGTGCCAGCAGCTTAGTTCCCACAGGGGGCCGTAATTCACCCCTCCACTTT. Translation: CASSLVPTGGRNSPLHF.

The chain carries TRBV19 and TRBJ1-5; D unclear. Germline lookup yields CDR1 LNHDA and CDR2 SQIVND (reference sequence). This CDR3 has 14 amino acids. V lost 5 bases, J lost 4 bases, and 12 bases lay in between. As DNA, the CDR3 is TGTGCCAGTAGTTCGGGAGTTGAAAATCAGCCCCAGCATTTT. Residues: CASSSGVENQPQHF.

The rearrangement joins TRBV6-1 to TRBJ2-4; D is undetermined. CDR3 size: 13 residues. Germline V gene sequence: CDR1 MNHNS, CDR2 SASEGT. With 1 base removed from V and 4 bases from J, the gap between germline ends came to 5 bases. CDR3 in DNA: TGTGCCAGCAGTGAAGGCGTTAAAAACATTCAGTACTTC. It translates to CASSEGVKNIQYF.

V is TRBV3-1 (or the pseudogene TRBV3-2) and J is TRBJ1-3; the D gene is possibly TRBD1 (5 bases). Germline CDR1 LGHDT, CDR2 YNNKEL (reference sequence). CDR3 length: 14 amino acids. V lost 4 bases, J lost 3 bases, and 10 bases lay in between. In nucleotides, the CDR3 is TGTGCCAGCAGCCTTCAGGGACGTGGAAACACCATATATTTT. This gives the protein CASSLQGRGNTIYF.

The V and J genes are TRBV29-1 and TRBJ1-1, with 11 positions matching TRBD1. The CDR3 has 15 residues. The J segment lost 1 base and the V segment lost 6 bases, leaving 7 bases of the junction unmatched. Germline V gene lookup returns CDR1 SQVTM and CDR2 ANQGSEA. CDR3 in amino acids: CSVGQGAGGNTEAFF. In DNA, the CDR3 is TGCAGCGTCGGACAGGGGGCGGGAGGGAACACTGAAGCTTTCTTT.

The chain recombines TRBV5-1 with TRBJ2-2; no definite D call. The CDR3 consists of 16 residues. With 0 bases removed from V and 1 base from J, the gap between germline ends came to 10 bases. The germline V gene has CDR1 SGHRS and CDR2 YFSETQ. The CDR3 here is CASSLEVMENTGELFF. DNA of the CDR3: TGCGCCAGCAGCTTGGAGGTTATGGAGAACACCGGGGAGCTGTTTTTT.

The V call is TRBV9, the J call TRBJ2-5; TRBD2 agrees at 7 bases. The CDR3 extends over 16 amino acids. J was trimmed by 5 bases and V by 0 bases; bases with no gene match: 10. Germline values: CDR1 SGDLS, CDR2 YYNGEE. CDR3 in amino acids: CASSVASGLGGETQYF. The CDR3 DNA is TGTGCCAGCAGCGTAGCCTCAGGGTTGGGGGGGGAGACCCAGTACTTC.

The chain uses TRBV9 and TRBJ1-2; D unresolved. CDR3 length: 13 amino acids. The germline V and J ends were trimmed by 4 bases and 2 bases, with 9 bases remaining between them. Germline CDR1 is SGDLS and CDR2 is YYNGEE. In nucleotides, the CDR3 is TGTGCCAGCAGCCCAGGACGCAACTATGGCTACACCTTC. Protein: CASSPGRNYGYTF.

The chain joins TRBV7-2 to TRBJ1-2; a weak D match, TRBD1 (6 bases). V was clipped by 4 bases and J by 4 bases, with 10 bases between them. CDR1 and CDR2 from the germline V gene are SGHTA and FQGNSA. The CDR3 has 13 amino acids. The CDR3 protein is CASSSSQGYGYTF. Written as DNA, the CDR3 is TGTGCCAGCAGCTCTTCACAGGGCTATGGCTACACCTTC.

The chain is built from TRBV24-1 and TRBJ1-2; D ambiguous. This CDR3 contains 15 residues. Germline CDR1 KGHDR, CDR2 SFDVKD. V was cut by 9 bases and J by 5 bases, with 21 bases left in between. This CDR3 reads CATPLRGSFRYGYTF. DNA of the CDR3: TGTGCCACCCCTCTCCGTGGTTCCTTTAGGTATGGCTACACCTTC.

The gene calls are TRBV6-1 and TRBJ2-5, with 8 bases lining up with TRBD2. From germline, CDR1 is MNHNS and CDR2 SASEGT. There are 14 residues in the CDR3. Trimming removed 3 bases from V and 4 bases from J; junction bases left unmatched: 4. The CDR3 nucleotides are TGTGCCAGCAGTGAGAGGACTAGCAGAGAGACCCAGTACTTC. Encoded protein: CASSERTSRETQYF.

The chain couples TRBV6-6 to TRBJ1-3; D gene uncertain. The V and J ends lost 2 bases and 2 bases respectively, with 13 bases between them. The CDR3 consists of 16 residues. CDR1 and CDR2 from the germline V gene are MNHNY and SVGAGI (reference sequence). CDR3 coding DNA: TGTGCCAGCAGTTACCGGGGAGGGTCCGCTGGAAACACCATATATTTT. Protein: CASSYRGGSAGNTIYF.

V is TRBV24-1 and J is TRBJ2-5, with D possibly being TRBD1 (6 bases). CDR1 KGHDR and CDR2 SFDVKD come from the germline V gene. CDR3 length equals 13 residues. V was pared by 2 bases and J by 5 bases, with 8 bases between. CDR3 nucleotide sequence: TGTGCCACCAGTGATTACAGGGCTGAGACCCAGTACTTC. Translated: CATSDYRAETQYF.

The chain carries TRBV6-6 and TRBJ1-5; no firm D call. V shed 7 bases and J shed 7 bases, with 17 bases lying between them. From germline, CDR1 is MNHNY and CDR2 SVGAGI (reference sequence). This CDR3 contains 14 residues. CDR3 sequence reads: CASIVAQRGQPQHF. The CDR3 DNA reads as TGTGCCAGCATCGTAGCACAGAGAGGGCAGCCCCAGCATTTT.